This TCR beta chain was identified during a study of blood T cell repertoires in COVID-19. The protocol was immunoSEQ multiplex PCR, while the TCRdb copy is restricted to in-frame clones and leaves out a portion. The data show approximately 180,000 clones, roughly nine tenths seen once. The material sequenced was PBMCs or T cells enriched from blood (not recorded which). The clonotype comes from a woman in her thirties or forties with acute COVID-19.

CDR3 in amino acids: CASSQAGGGASDEQFF. In DNA, the CDR3 is TGTGCCAGCAGCCAAGCTGGCGGGGGGGCCTCGGATGAGCAGTTCTTC. V usage is TRBV4-2 and J usage is TRBJ2-1, with 9 bases fitting TRBD2. From germline, CDR1 is LGHNA and CDR2 YNFKEQ. Germline trimming cut 1 base from V and 8 bases from J; bases unmatched to any gene: 9. This CDR3 contains 16 residues.